This T cell receptor (beta chain) appears in the sequencing data of a study of blood T cell repertoires in COVID-19. Across the study: Whether acute or convalescent, the COVID-19 samples came from the United States, Italy and Spain.

The CDR3 covers 15 residues. Trimming stripped 5 bases from V and 8 bases from J, with 21 bases between. CDR1 MNHEY and CDR2 SMNVEV come from the germline V gene (reference sequence). Original handling: Amplified reference gene primers provided the basis for estimating nucleated cell counts. The data were produced by immunoSEQ multiplex PCR, yet TCRdb's version contains in-frame clones alone and is incomplete. V, J and clone size reflect that table, while D and trimming were determined from the DNA. The sample has just over 150,000 clones; 90% to 95% are singletons. The sequence was obtained from a woman aged 45 to 65 with acute or convalescent COVID-19. Sequenced material: peripheral blood. The genes are TRBV27 and TRBJ1-2, with D tentatively TRBD1 (6 bases). The CDR3 nucleotides are TGTGCCAGCAGTCCCGTTCGGGGGGGGGCTGAAGGCTACACCTTC. The encoded protein is CASSPVRGGAEGYTF.